The clone carrying this TCR beta chain was seen ten or more times. Documented treatment: PENTA 11 planned treatment interruption arm or continuous ART arm. A 3' RACE protocol on RNA, with unique molecular identifiers, produced the TCR library. TCRdb passed the 3' RACE reads through MiXCR, listing each CDR3 protein once. The table records under 50,000 distinct CDR3 sequences, about 4.3% of them present only once. This sample is part of a study of HIV-infected children after antiretroviral therapy interruption. Study details: Interruption-arm samples span weeks 0, 12, interruption end (24 or 48), and about 3 years post-study.

There are 12 residues in the CDR3. Per the germline V gene, CDR1 is SNHLY and CDR2 is FYNNEI. V lost 3 bases and J lost 5, with 5 bases in between. The sequencing here drew on CD45RA+ CD4+ T cells from PBMCs, pooled from several time points, taken from a donor given antiretroviral therapy, either interrupted or continuous. The sample's subset: naive CD4+ CD45RA+ CD45RO- T cells. The chain joins TRBV2 to TRBJ2-1; unclear D gene. The receptor was isolated from a pool of human donors with HIV. The CDR3 loop is CASSDWDNEQFF. The CDR3 DNA reads TGTGCCAGCAGTGACTGGGACAATGAGCAGTTCTTC.